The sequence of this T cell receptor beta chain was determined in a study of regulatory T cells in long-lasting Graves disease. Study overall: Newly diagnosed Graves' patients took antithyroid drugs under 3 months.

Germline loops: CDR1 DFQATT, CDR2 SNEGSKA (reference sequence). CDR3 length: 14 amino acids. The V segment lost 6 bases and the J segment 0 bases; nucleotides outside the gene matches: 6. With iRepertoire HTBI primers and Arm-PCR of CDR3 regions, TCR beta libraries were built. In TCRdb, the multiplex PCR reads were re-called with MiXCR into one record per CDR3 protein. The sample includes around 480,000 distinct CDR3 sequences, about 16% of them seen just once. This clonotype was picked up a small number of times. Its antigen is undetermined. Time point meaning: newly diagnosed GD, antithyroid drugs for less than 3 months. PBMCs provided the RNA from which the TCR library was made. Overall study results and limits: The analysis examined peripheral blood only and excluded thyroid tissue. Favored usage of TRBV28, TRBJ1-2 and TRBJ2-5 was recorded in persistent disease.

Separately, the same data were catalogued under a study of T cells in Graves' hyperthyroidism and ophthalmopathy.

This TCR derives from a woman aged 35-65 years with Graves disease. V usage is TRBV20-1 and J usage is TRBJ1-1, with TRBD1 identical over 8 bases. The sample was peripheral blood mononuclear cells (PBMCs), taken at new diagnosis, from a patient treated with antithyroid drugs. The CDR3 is CSANRGAMNTEAFF. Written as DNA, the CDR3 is TGCAGTGCAAACAGGGGGGCCATGAACACTGAAGCTTTCTTT.